Presented here are 2 T cell receptor beta chains from one specimen sequenced in a study of OX40 agonist ivuxolimab in advanced cancers. Only in-frame clones appear in the TCRdb table, and some are missing; sequencing was by immunoSEQ multiplex PCR. The profile covers 34,000 or so clones, with roughly 81% appearing a single time and roughly a fifth taken by the ten largest. The starting material was CD4+ or CD8+ T cells sorted from blood, obtained in a trial of the OX40 agonist ivuxolimab. The receptors derive from an adult with an advanced solid tumor such as melanoma, head and neck, liver or kidney cancer.

This chain links TRBV6-1 with TRBJ1-3; D remains unclear. Germline V CDR1 and CDR2: MNHNS, SASEGT. The CDR3 covers 14 residues. V lost 8 bases to trimming and J lost 4 bases, with 15 bases between them. The DNA of the CDR3 is TGTGCCAGCGTCGACGTCCCATTCGGAAACACCATATATTTT. Protein product: CASVDVPFGNTIYF.

This chain connects TRBV4-1 to TRBJ2-1; 14 positions agree with TRBD2. V gave up 4 bases and J gave up 1 base; unmatched junction bases: 6. Looked up from germline, CDR1 is MGHRA and CDR2 is YSYEKL. The CDR3 runs to 18 residues. CDR3 loop: CASSLRLAGGLSYNEQFF. CDR3 nucleotide sequence: TGCGCCAGCAGCCTTCGACTAGCGGGGGGGCTGTCCTACAATGAGCAGTTCTTC.